These 9 T cell receptor beta chains were sequenced from one sample in a study of blood T cells in healthy people across ages. Sample-barcoded 5' priming and a J-beta primer mix drove a second PCR of 7 to 11 cycles. TCRdb analysed the 5' RACE reads with MiXCR anew, one entry per CDR3 protein. The sample consists of some 370,000 distinct CDR3 sequences, approximately 47% of them appearing once. The material sequenced was blood. The receptor set was obtained from a man aged 60 to 69 in good health.

This chain connects TRBV15 to TRBJ2-7; unclear D gene. Gene TRBJ2-5 matches the end of the DNA better, so the J call may be wrong. Germline CDR1 LNHNV, CDR2 YYDKDF (reference sequence). The CDR3 covers 17 residues. Written as DNA, the CDR3 is TGTGCCACCAGCAGAGATTACGACTCCTCGGTGGAAGAGACCCAGTACTTC. Translating gives CATSRDYDSSVEETQYF.

V is TRBV6-5 and J is TRBJ2-7; perhaps TRBD1 as D (5 bases). This CDR3 spans 13 amino acids. Trimming took 5 bases from V and 2 from J, leaving 10 bases between them. CDR1 is MNHEY, CDR2 SVGAGI, per germline. The CDR3 bases are TGTGCCAGCAGTACGACAGAAACCTACGAGCAGTACTTC. Protein: CASSTTETYEQYF.

The V call is TRBV14, the J call TRBJ1-4, with a possible D match to TRBD1 (5 bases). The CDR3 loop spans 15 amino acids. Looked up from germline, CDR1 is SGHDN and CDR2 is FVKESK. The ends were cut back, 5 bases at V and 3 bases at J, with 13 bases in the middle. Written as DNA, the CDR3 is TGTGCCAGCAGCGTAATGGGACTACCTAATGAAAAACTGTTTTTT. Its translation: CASSVMGLPNEKLFF.

The chain is built from TRBV7-6 and TRBJ2-5, with no clear D. Trimming pared 4 bases from V and 2 bases from J, leaving 17 bases between. The CDR3 spans 16 residues. Per the germline V gene, CDR1 is SGHVS and CDR2 is FNYEAQ. The CDR3 DNA is TGTGCCAGCAGCTCCCAAAGTTCACGGGCGCAAGAGACCCAGTACTTC. The encoded protein is CASSSQSSRAQETQYF. Using reference TRBV7-6 and TRBJ2-5 for the parts outside the CDR3, the full variable domain is GAGVSQSPRYKVTKRGQDVALRCDPISGHVSLYWYRQALGQGPEFLTYFNYEAQQDKSGLPNDRFSAERPEGSISTLTIQRTEQRDSAMYRCASSSQSSRAQETQYFGPGTRLLVL.

This clonotype has ten or more counts. This sequence joins TRBV7-9 and TRBJ1-6; D is unresolved. V was pared by 7 bases and J by 5 bases, with 6 bases between. CDR1 is SEHNR and CDR2 is FQNEAQ in the germline V gene (reference sequence). The CDR3 has 12 amino acids. CDR3 sequence reads: CASNLDNSPLHF. As DNA, the CDR3 is TGTGCCAGCAACTTGGATAATTCACCCCTCCACTTT.

The sample holds a few counts of this clonotype. This chain links TRBV27 with TRBJ2-3, with 10 nucleotides matching TRBD2. The germline V gene has CDR1 MNHEY and CDR2 SMNVEV (reference sequence). J lost 4 bases, V lost 3 bases, and 7 bases had no gene match. This CDR3 region has 16 residues. The DNA for the CDR3 is TGTGCCAGCAGTTTCGGGAGCGGGGGGGTAGCAGATACGCAGTATTTT. Translating it yields CASSFGSGGVADTQYF.

This clonotype turned up a few times. The V call is TRBV12-3 or TRBV12-4, the J call TRBJ2-1, with D unresolved. V shed 5 bases and J shed 7 bases, with 6 bases lying between them. This CDR3 has 11 amino acids. The CDR3 DNA follows: TGTGCCAGCAGTCCCAAAAATGAGCAGTTCTTC. Residues: CASSPKNEQFF.

In its sample, this clonotype was seen once. DNA for the CDR3: TGTGCCAGCAGTCTTAGGACGCCTAGCTCTGGGGCCAACGTCCTGACTTTC. Residues: CASSLRTPSSGANVLTF. This sequence joins TRBV6-1 and TRBJ2-6, with D uncertain. V was clipped by 5 bases and J by 0 bases, with 14 bases between them. The germline V gene encodes CDR1 MNHNS and CDR2 SASEGT. The CDR3 covers 17 residues.

This clonotype turned up a few times. The J gene is TRBJ1-2, the V gene TRBV5-1, with a possible D match to TRBD1 (6 bases). The germline CDR1 and CDR2 sequences are SGHRS and YFSETQ. V was shortened by 5 bases and J by 10 bases, with 18 bases between the two germline ends. The CDR3 sequence is 13 residues long. The DNA of the CDR3 is TGCGCCAGCAGGCAATCCACAGGGAGCCACTACACCTTC. Its protein is CASRQSTGSHYTF.